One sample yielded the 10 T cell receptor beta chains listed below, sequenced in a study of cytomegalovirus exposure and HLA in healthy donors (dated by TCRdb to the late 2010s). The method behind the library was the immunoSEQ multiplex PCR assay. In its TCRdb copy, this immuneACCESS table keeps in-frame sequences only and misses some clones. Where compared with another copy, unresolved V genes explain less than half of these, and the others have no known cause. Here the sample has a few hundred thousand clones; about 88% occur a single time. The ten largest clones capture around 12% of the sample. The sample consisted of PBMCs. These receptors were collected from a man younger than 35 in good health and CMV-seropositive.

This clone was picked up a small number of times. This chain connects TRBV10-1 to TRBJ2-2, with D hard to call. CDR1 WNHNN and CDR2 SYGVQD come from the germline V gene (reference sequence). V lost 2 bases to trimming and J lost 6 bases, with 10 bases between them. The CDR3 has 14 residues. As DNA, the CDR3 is TGCGCCAGCAGTGAGGAAAAGGGATCCGGGGAGCTGTTTTTT. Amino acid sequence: CASSEEKGSGELFF.

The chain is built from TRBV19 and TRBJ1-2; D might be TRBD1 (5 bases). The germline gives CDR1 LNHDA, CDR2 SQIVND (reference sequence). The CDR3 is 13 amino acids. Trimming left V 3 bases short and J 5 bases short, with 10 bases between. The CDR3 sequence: CASSMGTPYGYTF. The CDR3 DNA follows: TGTGCCAGTAGTATGGGGACCCCGTATGGCTACACCTTC.

The CDR3 coding sequence is TGTGCCAGCAGCTTCCTGCGCGGACACACAGATACGCAGTATTTT. Translating it yields CASSFLRGHTDTQYF. This chain links TRBV7-8 with TRBJ2-3, with D tentatively TRBD1 (5 bases). With 3 bases removed from V and 2 bases from J, the gap between germline ends came to 12 bases. The length of the CDR3 is 15 residues. The germline CDR1 and CDR2 sequences are SGHVS and FQNEAQ. Full variable domain (missing parts from reference TRBV7-8 and TRBJ2-3): GAGVSQSPRYKVAKRGQDVALRCDPISGHVSLFWYQQALGQGPEFLTYFQNEAQLDKSGLPSDRFFAERPEGSVSTLKIQRTQQEDSAVYLCASSFLRGHTDTQYFGPGTRLTVL.

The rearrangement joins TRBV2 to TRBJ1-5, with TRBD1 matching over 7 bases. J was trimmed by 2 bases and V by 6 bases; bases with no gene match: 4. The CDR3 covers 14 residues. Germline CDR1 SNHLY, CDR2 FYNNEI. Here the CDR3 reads CASRRDRGNQPQHF. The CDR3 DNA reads TGTGCCAGCAGACGGGACAGAGGCAATCAGCCCCAGCATTTT.

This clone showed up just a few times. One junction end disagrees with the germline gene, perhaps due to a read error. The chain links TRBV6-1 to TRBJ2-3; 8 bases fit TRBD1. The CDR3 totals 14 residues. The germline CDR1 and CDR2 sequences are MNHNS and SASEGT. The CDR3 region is CASGDRGRTDTQYF. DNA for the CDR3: TGTGCCAGCGGTGACAGGGGCCGCACAGATACGCAGTATTTT.

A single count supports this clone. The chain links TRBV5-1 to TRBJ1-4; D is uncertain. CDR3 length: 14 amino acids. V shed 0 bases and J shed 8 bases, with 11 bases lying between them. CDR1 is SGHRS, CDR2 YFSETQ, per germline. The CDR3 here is CASSLEGLGEKLFF. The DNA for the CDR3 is TGCGCCAGCAGCTTGGAAGGGCTGGGCGAAAAACTGTTTTTT. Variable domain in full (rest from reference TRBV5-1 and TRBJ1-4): KAGVTQTPRYLIKTRGQQVTLSCSPISGHRSVSWYQQTPGQGLQFLFEYFSETQRNKGNFPGRFSGRQFSNSRSEMNVSTLELGDSALYLCASSLEGLGEKLFFGSGTQLSVL.

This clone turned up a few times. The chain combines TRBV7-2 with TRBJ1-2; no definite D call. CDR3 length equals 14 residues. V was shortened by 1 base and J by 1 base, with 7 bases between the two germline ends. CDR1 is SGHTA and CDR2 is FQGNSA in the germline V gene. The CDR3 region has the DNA TGTGCCAGCAGCTTAGTCCAGCTTAACTATGGCTACACCTTC. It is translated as CASSLVQLNYGYTF. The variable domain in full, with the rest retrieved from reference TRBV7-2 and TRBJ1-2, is GAGVSQSPSNKVTEKGKDVELRCDPISGHTALYWYRQSLGQGLEFLIYFQGNSAPDKSGLPSDRFSAERTGGSVSTLTIQRTQQEDSAVYLCASSLVQLNYGYTFGSGTRLTVV.

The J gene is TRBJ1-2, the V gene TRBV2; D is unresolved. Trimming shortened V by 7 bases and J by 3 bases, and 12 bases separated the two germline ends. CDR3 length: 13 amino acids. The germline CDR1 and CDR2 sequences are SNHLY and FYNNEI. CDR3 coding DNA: TGTGCCAGCAACTCTGACAAACACTATGGCTACACCTTC. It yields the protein CASNSDKHYGYTF.

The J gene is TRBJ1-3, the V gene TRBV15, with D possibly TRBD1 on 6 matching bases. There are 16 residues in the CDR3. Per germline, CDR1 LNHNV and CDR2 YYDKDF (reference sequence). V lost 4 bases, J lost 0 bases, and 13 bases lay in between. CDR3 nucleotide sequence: TGTGCCACCAGCACCTTCCGGGACAACTCTGGAAACACCATATATTTT. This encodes CATSTFRDNSGNTIYF. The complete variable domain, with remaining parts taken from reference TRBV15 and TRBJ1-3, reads DAMVIQNPRYQVTQFGKPVTLSCSQTLNHNVMYWYQQKSSQAPKLLFHYYDKDFNNEADTPDNFQSRRPNTSFCFLDIRSPGLGDTAMYLCATSTFRDNSGNTIYFGEGSWLTVV.

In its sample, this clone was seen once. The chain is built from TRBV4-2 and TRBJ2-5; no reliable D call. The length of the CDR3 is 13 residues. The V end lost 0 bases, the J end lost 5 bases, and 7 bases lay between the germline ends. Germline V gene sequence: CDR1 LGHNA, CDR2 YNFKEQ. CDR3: CASSQDMRETQYF. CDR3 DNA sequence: TGTGCCAGCAGCCAAGATATGAGGGAGACCCAGTACTTC.